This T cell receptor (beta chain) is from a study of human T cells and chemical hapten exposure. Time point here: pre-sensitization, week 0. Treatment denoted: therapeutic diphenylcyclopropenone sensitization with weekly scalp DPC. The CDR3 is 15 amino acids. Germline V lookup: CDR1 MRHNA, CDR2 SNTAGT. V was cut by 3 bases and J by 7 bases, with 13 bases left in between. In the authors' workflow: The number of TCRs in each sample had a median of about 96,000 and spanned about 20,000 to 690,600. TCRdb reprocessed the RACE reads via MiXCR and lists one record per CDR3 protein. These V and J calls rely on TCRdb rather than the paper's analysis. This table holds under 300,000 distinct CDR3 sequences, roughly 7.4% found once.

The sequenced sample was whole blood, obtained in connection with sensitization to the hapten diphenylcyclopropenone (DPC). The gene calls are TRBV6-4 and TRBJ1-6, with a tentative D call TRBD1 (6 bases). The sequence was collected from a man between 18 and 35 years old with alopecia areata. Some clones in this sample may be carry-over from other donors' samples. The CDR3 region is CASSEFRGLNSPLHF. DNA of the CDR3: TGTGCCAGCAGTGAGTTTCGGGGGCTGAATTCACCCCTCCACTTT.